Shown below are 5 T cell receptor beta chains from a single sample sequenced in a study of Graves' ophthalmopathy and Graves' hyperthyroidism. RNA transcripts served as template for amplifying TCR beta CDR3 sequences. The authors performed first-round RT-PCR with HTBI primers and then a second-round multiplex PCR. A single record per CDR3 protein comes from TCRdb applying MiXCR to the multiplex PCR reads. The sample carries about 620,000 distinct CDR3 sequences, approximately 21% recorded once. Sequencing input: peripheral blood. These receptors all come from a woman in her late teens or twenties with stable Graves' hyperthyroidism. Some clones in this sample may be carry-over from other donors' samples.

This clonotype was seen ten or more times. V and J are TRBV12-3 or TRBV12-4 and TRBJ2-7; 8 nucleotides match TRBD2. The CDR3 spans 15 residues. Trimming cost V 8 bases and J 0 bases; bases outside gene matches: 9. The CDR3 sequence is CASQSWLAGSYEQYF. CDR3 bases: TGTGCCAGCCAATCGTGGCTAGCGGGCTCCTACGAGCAGTACTTC.

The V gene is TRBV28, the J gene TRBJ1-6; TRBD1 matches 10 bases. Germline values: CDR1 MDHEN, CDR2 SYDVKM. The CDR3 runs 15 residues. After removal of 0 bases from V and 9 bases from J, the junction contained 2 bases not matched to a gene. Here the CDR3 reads CASSLWGQGISPLHF. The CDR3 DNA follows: TGTGCCAGCAGTTTATGGGGACAGGGGATTTCACCCCTCCACTTT.

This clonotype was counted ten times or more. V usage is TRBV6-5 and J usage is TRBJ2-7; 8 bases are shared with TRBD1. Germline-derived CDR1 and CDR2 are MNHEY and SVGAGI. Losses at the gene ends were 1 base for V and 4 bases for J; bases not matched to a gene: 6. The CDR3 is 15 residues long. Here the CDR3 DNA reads TGTGCCAGCAGTTACTGGGCAGGGGGCTCATACGAGCAGTACTTC. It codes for CASSYWAGGSYEQYF.

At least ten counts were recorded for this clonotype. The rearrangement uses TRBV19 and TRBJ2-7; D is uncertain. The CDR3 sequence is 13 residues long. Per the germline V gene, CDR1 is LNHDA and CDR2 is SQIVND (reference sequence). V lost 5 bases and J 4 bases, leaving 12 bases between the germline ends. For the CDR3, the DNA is TGTGCCAGTAGTTCCACGAGTGAGTACGAGCAGTACTTC. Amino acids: CASSSTSEYEQYF.

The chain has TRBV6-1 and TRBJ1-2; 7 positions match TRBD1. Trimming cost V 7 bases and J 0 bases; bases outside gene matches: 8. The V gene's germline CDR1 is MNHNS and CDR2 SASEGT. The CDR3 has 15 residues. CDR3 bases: TGTGCCAGCAACCGACAGGGAAGAGCTAACTATGGCTACACCTTC. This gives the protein CASNRQGRANYGYTF.